One sample yielded the 10 T cell receptor beta chains listed below, sequenced in a study of radiation and T cells in renal cell carcinoma. Regarding time point: blood 2 weeks post-SBRT. Treatment here: 15 Gy SBRT to primary tumor, nephrectomy 4 weeks later. Sequencing used immunoSEQ multiplex PCR; TCRdb keeps in-frame clones, though not all of them. The sample lists more than 65,000 clones; 65% to 90% were seen once. The sample was blood, taken from a patient whose treatment included radiotherapy and nephrectomy. These receptors originate from a woman in her fifties or sixties with renal cell carcinoma.

The V call is TRBV9, the J call TRBJ2-5; either TRBD1 or TRBD2 may fit D (5 bases each). V was cut by 2 bases and J by 5 bases, with 13 bases left in between. The germline V gene encodes CDR1 SGDLS and CDR2 YYNGEE. The CDR3 sequence is 14 residues long. CDR3 DNA sequence: TGTGCCAGCAGCGTCTCGAGGTGGGGGGAGACCCAGTACTTC. The encoded protein is CASSVSRWGETQYF.

The V gene is TRBV9, the J gene TRBJ2-2; weak D call: TRBD2 (5 bases). The V and J ends lost 0 bases and 4 bases respectively, with 10 bases between them. Germline V gene lookup returns CDR1 SGDLS and CDR2 YYNGEE. This CDR3 is 15 amino acids long. The CDR3 DNA is TGTGCCAGCAGCGTAGGCGGGTTTGCCACCGGGGAGCTGTTTTTT. Translation gives CASSVGGFATGELFF.

This clone was recorded only once. V usage is TRBV29-1 and J usage is TRBJ2-7; possibly TRBD2 for D (6 bases). Trimming left V 5 bases short and J 0 bases short, with 17 bases between. The germline CDR1 and CDR2 sequences are SQVTM and ANQGSEA. This CDR3 contains 15 residues. CDR3 sequence: CSVKRDGGFSYEQYF. In nucleotides, the CDR3 is TGCAGCGTTAAGAGGGATGGGGGGTTCTCCTACGAGCAGTACTTC.

In DNA, the CDR3 is TGCGCCAGCAGTGAGGTCCCTTACGATACGCAGTATTTT. This sequence encodes CASSEVPYDTQYF. V gene TRBV10-1 combines with J gene TRBJ2-3; D unclear. This CDR3 is 13 amino acids long. The V and J ends lost 2 bases and 6 bases respectively, with 9 bases between them. Germline values: CDR1 WNHNN, CDR2 SYGVQD (reference sequence).

This chain uses TRBV5-1 with TRBJ2-3, with unresolved D. Germline CDR1 reads SGHRS; CDR2 reads YFSETQ. V was pared by 4 bases and J by 0 bases, with 9 bases between. The CDR3 runs to 14 residues. For the CDR3, the DNA is TGCGCCAGCAGCCCTCCGGACAGCACAGATACGCAGTATTTT. Encoded protein: CASSPPDSTDTQYF.

The V call is TRBV7-9, the J call TRBJ2-5; either TRBD1 or TRBD2 may supply D (5 bases each). Germline V gene sequence: CDR1 SEHNR, CDR2 FQNEAQ (reference sequence). V shed 5 bases and J shed 5 bases, with 21 bases lying between them. The CDR3 covers 16 residues. In DNA form, the CDR3 reads TGTGCCAGCAGCCCCGTCGGGCATCGGGACGGCGAGACCCAGTACTTC. Translating gives CASSPVGHRDGETQYF.

This clone was recorded a few times. CDR3 loop: CASSDGQGYQPQHF. DNA of the CDR3: TGTGCCAGCAGTGATGGACAGGGGTATCAGCCCCAGCATTTT. The rearrangement links TRBV2 to TRBJ1-5, with TRBD1 matching 9 bases. CDR1 and CDR2 (germline): SNHLY, FYNNEI. V gave up 3 bases and J gave up 5 bases; unmatched junction bases: 2. The CDR3 has 14 amino acids.

The V call is TRBV19, the J call TRBJ2-6; D is perhaps TRBD1 (5 bases). The CDR3 consists of 15 residues. Germline V gene lookup returns CDR1 LNHDA and CDR2 SQIVND (reference sequence). Trimming removed 5 bases at V and 0 bases at J, with 8 bases between. The CDR3 region is CASSRTSSGANVLTF. CDR3 coding DNA: TGTGCCAGTAGTCGGACAAGCTCTGGGGCCAACGTCCTGACTTTC.

This clone was seen just once. The rearrangement uses TRBV4-3 and TRBJ1-4, with D unclear. V gave up 1 base and J gave up 5 bases, with 17 bases separating them. The CDR3 loop spans 17 amino acids. CDR1 and CDR2 from the germline V gene are LGHNA and YSLEER. CDR3 sequence (DNA): TGCGCCAGCAGCCAAGGATTTACAGAACACGGGAATGAAAAACTGTTTTTT. This sequence encodes CASSQGFTEHGNEKLFF.

This clone rates as medium-sized. The chain recombines TRBV7-9 with TRBJ2-7, with D hard to call. Germline V lookup: CDR1 SEHNR, CDR2 FQNEAQ (reference sequence). There are 13 residues in the CDR3. Between the trimmed V and J ends, which lost 5 bases and 0 bases, there was a span of 8 bases. The CDR3 region has the DNA TGTGCCAGCAGCGCCCGGAGCTCCTACGAGCAGTACTTC. As protein: CASSARSSYEQYF.